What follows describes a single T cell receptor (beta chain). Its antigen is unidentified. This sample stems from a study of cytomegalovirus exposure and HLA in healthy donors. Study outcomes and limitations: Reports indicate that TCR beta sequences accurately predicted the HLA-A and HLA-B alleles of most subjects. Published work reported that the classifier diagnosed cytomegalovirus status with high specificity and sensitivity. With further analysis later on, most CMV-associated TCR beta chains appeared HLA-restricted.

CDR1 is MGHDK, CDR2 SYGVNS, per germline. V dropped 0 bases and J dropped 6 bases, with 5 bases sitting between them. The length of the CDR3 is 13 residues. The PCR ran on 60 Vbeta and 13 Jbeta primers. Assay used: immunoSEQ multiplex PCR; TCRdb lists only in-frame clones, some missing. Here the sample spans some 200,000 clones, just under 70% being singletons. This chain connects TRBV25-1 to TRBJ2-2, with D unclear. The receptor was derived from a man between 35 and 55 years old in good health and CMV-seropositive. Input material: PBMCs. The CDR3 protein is CASSEYVPGELFF. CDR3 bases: TGTGCCAGCAGTGAATACGTCCCCGGGGAGCTGTTTTTT.